These T cell receptor beta chains were read from a single sample in a study of OX40 agonist ivuxolimab in advanced cancers. The method was immunoSEQ multiplex PCR; TCRdb's version includes in-frame clones alone and lacks a portion of them. The table records about 84,000 clones, 84% of them present only once. The sample consisted of CD4+ or CD8+ T cells sorted from blood, taken in a trial of the OX40 agonist ivuxolimab. The source is an adult with an advanced solid tumor such as melanoma, head and neck, liver or kidney cancer. CDR3s include the opening cysteine and the closing phenylalanine or tryptophan. The D gene is left open where the match is weak. Size is omitted from some rows. Given values are once, few, many or a class for expanded clones.

abundance: .
v_gene: TRBV18
d_gene: .
j_gene: TRBJ2-3
CDR3nt: TGTGCCAGCTCACCAGCGGAGCAGGCCCTGTCTACGCAGTATTTT
CDR3aa: CASSPAEQALSTQYF

abundance: .
v_gene: TRBV6-5
d_gene: .
j_gene: TRBJ1-2
CDR3nt: TGTGCCAGCAGTACCCGGCGGAACTATGGCTACACCTTC
CDR3aa: CASSTRRNYGYTF

abundance: .
v_gene: TRBV29-1
d_gene: .
j_gene: TRBJ1-2
CDR3nt: TGCAGCGTTAATTTTGGGACGCTTAACTATGGCTACACCTTC
CDR3aa: CSVNFGTLNYGYTF

abundance: .
v_gene: TRBV5-5
d_gene: .
j_gene: TRBJ1-3
CDR3nt: TGTGCCAGCAGCTTGACAGGGACCGGAAACACCATATATTTT
CDR3aa: CASSLTGTGNTIYF

abundance: .
v_gene: TRBV4-2
d_gene: TRBD2
j_gene: TRBJ2-1
CDR3nt: TGTGCCAGCAGCCAAGGAGGGACTAGTTCCTACAATGAGCAGTTCTTC
CDR3aa: CASSQGGTSSYNEQFF

abundance: .
v_gene: TRBV18
d_gene: .
j_gene: TRBJ1-1
CDR3nt: TGTGCCAGCTCACCACCGGGTATAGATTTCACTGAAGCTTTCTTT
CDR3aa: CASSPPGIDFTEAFF

abundance: .
v_gene: TRBV7-2
d_gene: .
j_gene: TRBJ1-4
CDR3nt: TGTGCCAGCGCCCCGAGGGGGGGGGAGGGTGAAAAACTGTTTTTT
CDR3aa: CASAPRGGEGEKLFF

abundance: .
v_gene: TRBV7-9
d_gene: .
j_gene: TRBJ2-6
CDR3nt: TGTGCCAGCAGCTTAGGCTCTGGGGCCAACGTCCTGACTTTC
CDR3aa: CASSLGSGANVLTF

abundance: .
v_gene: TRBV10-1
d_gene: .
j_gene: TRBJ2-1
CDR3nt: TGCGCCAGCAGTGAGTCCAGCGGTTACAATGAGCAGTTCTTC
CDR3aa: CASSESSGYNEQFF

abundance: few
v_gene: TRBV18
d_gene: TRBD1
j_gene: TRBJ2-7
CDR3nt: TGTGCCAGCTCACCAAAGACAGGGAGCCACGAGCAGTACTTC
CDR3aa: CASSPKTGSHEQYF

abundance: .
v_gene: TRBV6-5
d_gene: TRBD2
j_gene: TRBJ2-5
CDR3nt: TGTGCCAGCAGCCCACTAGCGGTTGAAGAGACCCAGTACTTC
CDR3aa: CASSPLAVEETQYF

abundance: .
v_gene: TRBV15
d_gene: .
j_gene: TRBJ2-7
CDR3nt: TGTGCCACCAGCAGAGATAGGGGCACAATGGGCTCCTACGAGCAGTACTTC
CDR3aa: CATSRDRGTMGSYEQYF

abundance: .
v_gene: TRBV19
d_gene: .
j_gene: TRBJ1-2
CDR3nt: TGTGCCAGTAGTATATCAGAAGAGTCGTCGAGTGGCTACACCTTC
CDR3aa: CASSISEESSSGYTF

abundance: once
v_gene: TRBV4-1
d_gene: .
j_gene: TRBJ2-5
CDR3nt: TGCGCCAGCAGCCATGGTACAGGGACGAGGGAGACCCAGTACTTC
CDR3aa: CASSHGTGTRETQYF

abundance: .
v_gene: TRBV20-1
d_gene: .
j_gene: TRBJ1-5
CDR3nt: TGCAGTGCCCCCCGCGGGGAGGCCCAGCATTTT
CDR3aa: CSAPRGEAQHF

abundance: .
v_gene: TRBV7-3
d_gene: TRBD2
j_gene: TRBJ2-1
CDR3nt: TGTGCCAGCAGCGACCACACGGGGGGATACAATGAGCAGTTCTTC
CDR3aa: CASSDHTGGYNEQFF

abundance: .
v_gene: TRBV5-4
d_gene: TRBD1
j_gene: TRBJ1-4
CDR3nt: TGTGCCAGCAGCTTTGCCGGGACAGGGGATGAAAAACTGTTTTTT
CDR3aa: CASSFAGTGDEKLFF

abundance: .
v_gene: TRBV6-1
d_gene: TRBD1
j_gene: TRBJ2-7
CDR3nt: TGTGCCAGCACCCGACAGGGGGTCTCCTACGAGCAGTACTTC
CDR3aa: CASTRQGVSYEQYF

abundance: once
v_gene: TRBV7-2
d_gene: TRBD2
j_gene: TRBJ2-3
CDR3nt: TGTGCCAGCAGCCCTCGACTAGCTACAGATACGCAGTATTTT
CDR3aa: CASSPRLATDTQYF

abundance: .
v_gene: TRBV25-1
d_gene: .
j_gene: TRBJ2-2
CDR3nt: TGTGCCAGCAAGAAGGAGAACACCGGGGAGCTGTTTTTT
CDR3aa: CASKKENTGELFF

abundance: .
v_gene: TRBV28
d_gene: .
j_gene: TRBJ1-4
CDR3nt: TGTGCCAGCAGTTTAAATGAAAAACTGTTTTTT
CDR3aa: CASSLNEKLFF

abundance: .
v_gene: TRBV5-1
d_gene: .
j_gene: TRBJ2-3
CDR3nt: TGCGCCAGCAGCTTGTCGGACAAGGGGGTCCTTCCTACGCAGTATTTT
CDR3aa: CASSLSDKGVLPTQYF

abundance: .
v_gene: TRBV28
d_gene: .
j_gene: TRBJ2-5
CDR3nt: TGTGCCAGCAGTTCCTCAACGGGGTCCCTCTGGGAGACCCAGTACTTC
CDR3aa: CASSSSTGSLWETQYF

abundance: once
v_gene: TRBV28
d_gene: .
j_gene: TRBJ1-1
CDR3nt: TGTGCCAGCAGTTCCCCGGACAGGAACACTGAAGCTTTCTTT
CDR3aa: CASSSPDRNTEAFF

abundance: .
v_gene: TRBV6-5
d_gene: TRBD1
j_gene: TRBJ1-2
CDR3nt: TGTGCCAGCAGTTACCAGGACAGGAGAGACTATGGCTACACCTTC
CDR3aa: CASSYQDRRDYGYTF

abundance: .
v_gene: TRBV7-2
d_gene: .
j_gene: TRBJ2-4
CDR3nt: TGTGCCAGCAGCTTTGGCCGGGCATATGAAAACATTCAGTACTTC
CDR3aa: CASSFGRAYENIQYF

abundance: .
v_gene: TRBV18
d_gene: TRBD1
j_gene: TRBJ1-6
CDR3nt: TGTGCCAGCTCACACGACAGGGCGGTCTATAATTCACCCCTCCACTTT
CDR3aa: CASSHDRAVYNSPLHF

abundance: .
v_gene: TRBV5-6
d_gene: TRBD1
j_gene: TRBJ1-2
CDR3nt: TGTGCCAGCAGCTGGGGGGACAGCTTAATCTATGGCTACACCTTC
CDR3aa: CASSWGDSLIYGYTF

abundance: once
v_gene: TRBV15
d_gene: .
j_gene: TRBJ2-3
CDR3nt: TGTGCCACCAGAGGGGGGGGGCCAAGAGGTACGCAGTATTTT
CDR3aa: CATRGGGPRGTQYF

abundance: .
v_gene: TRBV19
d_gene: .
j_gene: TRBJ1-4
CDR3nt: TGTGCCAGTAGTATATCCGACGGGCCTAATGAAAAACTGTTTTTT
CDR3aa: CASSISDGPNEKLFF

abundance: once
v_gene: TRBV28
d_gene: .
j_gene: TRBJ1-3
CDR3nt: TGTGCCAGCAGTTTACAACTTACGGGTCGGAGAAACACCATATATTTT
CDR3aa: CASSLQLTGRRNTIYF

abundance: .
v_gene: TRBV13
d_gene: .
j_gene: TRBJ1-1
CDR3nt: TGTGCCAGCAGCTTAGGCCGGCTGAACACTGAAGCTTTCTTT
CDR3aa: CASSLGRLNTEAFF

abundance: .
v_gene: TRBV4-2
d_gene: .
j_gene: TRBJ2-1
CDR3nt: TGTGCCAGCAGCCAAGTAAAAAGCTCCTACAATGAGCAGTTCTTC
CDR3aa: CASSQVKSSYNEQFF

abundance: .
v_gene: TRBV7-6
d_gene: TRBD1
j_gene: TRBJ1-2
CDR3nt: TGTGCCAGCAGAGTTCGACAGGGCTCGGGTGGCTACACCTTC
CDR3aa: CASRVRQGSGGYTF

abundance: .
v_gene: TRBV12-5
d_gene: .
j_gene: TRBJ2-1
CDR3nt: TGTGCTAGTGGCCGGATTGGGAATGAGCAGTTCTTC
CDR3aa: CASGRIGNEQFF

abundance: .
v_gene: TRBV5-1
d_gene: .
j_gene: TRBJ2-1
CDR3nt: TGCGCCAGCAGCCCCGGGCAGCCGGATGAGCAGTTCTTC
CDR3aa: CASSPGQPDEQFF

abundance: once
v_gene: TRBV10-3
d_gene: .
j_gene: TRBJ1-1
CDR3nt: TGTGCCGCCGCGGTGGTCAAGAACACTGAAGCTTTCTTT
CDR3aa: CAAAVVKNTEAFF

abundance: .
v_gene: TRBV11-2
d_gene: TRBD1
j_gene: TRBJ2-3
CDR3nt: TGTGCCAGCAGCCGGACAGGCGTCACAGATACGCAGTATTTT
CDR3aa: CASSRTGVTDTQYF

abundance: .
v_gene: TRBV2
d_gene: TRBD2
j_gene: TRBJ2-5
CDR3nt: TGTGCCAGCAGTGTAACCGACGGGCTAGCGGGGGTCCCATCCCCCCAGGAGACCCAGTACTTC
CDR3aa: CASSVTDGLAGVPSPQETQYF

abundance: .
v_gene: TRBV18
d_gene: .
j_gene: TRBJ1-2
CDR3nt: TGTGCCAGCTCACCACCGATGGGGACGGACTATGGCTACACCTTC
CDR3aa: CASSPPMGTDYGYTF

abundance: .
v_gene: TRBV6-4
d_gene: TRBD1
j_gene: TRBJ1-2
CDR3nt: TGTGCCAGCAGTGGACAGGGGGCTGGTGGCTACACCTTC
CDR3aa: CASSGQGAGGYTF

abundance: .
v_gene: TRBV18
d_gene: .
j_gene: TRBJ2-3
CDR3nt: TGTGCCAGCTCATTGCGTACGGACACAGATACGCAGTATTTT
CDR3aa: CASSLRTDTDTQYF